Reported below is one T cell receptor beta chain. Its antigen remains unidentified. The V gene's germline CDR1 is SGHTA and CDR2 FQGNSA. Trimming cost V 5 bases and J 7 bases, with 8 bases left between them. The CDR3 contains 12 residues. The sample comes from a study of identifying expanded T cells in peripheral blood. Findings of the study overall: Variance in clone template counts between approximately 2-week samples significantly increased with total template count across all healthy donors.

Profiling relied on immunoSEQ multiplex PCR, and the TCRdb table lists in-frame clones only, not all of them. In the table there are around 130,000 clones, about 88% of which are singletons. During the collection period, no donor immune events like infections were recorded. Sequencing was done on a sample of blood. This chain links TRBV7-2 with TRBJ1-4; D not resolved. The sequence came from a person aged 18-70 years in good health. CDR3 amino acids: CASSPPSEKLFF. In DNA, the CDR3 is TGTGCCAGCAGCCCCCCGAGTGAAAAACTGTTTTTT.